The rows below give T cell receptor beta chains drawn from one sample of a study of CD8 T cells in Susac syndrome. TCRdb reprocessed the immunoSEQ multiplex PCR reads with MiXCR, giving one entry per CDR3 protein. This sample yields more than 55,000 distinct CDR3 sequences, of which nearly 96% are seen a single time; roughly 0.11% belongs to the top ten. Sequencing was done on a sample of CD4+ T cells from PBMCs. The receptors come from a human donor with multiple sclerosis. Both conserved end residues are part of each CDR3. D genes are given only for firm matches.

J,V,D,DNA,CDR3
TRBJ2-5,TRBV30,-,TGTGCCTGGAGATTTCAGGGCTCAGAGACCCAGTACTTC,CAWRFQGSETQYF
TRBJ1-2,TRBV3-1,-,TGTGCCAGCAGCCAACGGCAGACTATGAACTATGGCTACACCTTC,CASSQRQTMNYGYTF
TRBJ1-2,TRBV6-1,-,TGTGCCAGCAGTGAATGGGGCCTAAACTATGGCTACACCTTC,CASSEWGLNYGYTF
TRBJ1-2,TRBV9,-,TGTGCCAGCAGCGTAGCCGTTGGCTATGGCTACACCTTC,CASSVAVGYGYTF
TRBJ1-2,TRBV12-3/TRBV12-4,-,TGTGCCAGCATGGGGATGGGGGCGGCAAACTATGGCTACACCTTC,CASMGMGAANYGYTF
TRBJ2-3,TRBV9,-,TGTGCCAGCAGCCCAGACCGCAAAACAGATACGCAGTATTTT,CASSPDRKTDTQYF
TRBJ2-3,TRBV19,TRBD2,TGTGCCAGTAGTTGGACTAGCGAGGGAGATACGCAGTATTTT,CASSWTSEGDTQYF
TRBJ1-6,TRBV20-1,-,TGCAGTGCTAGCCCCCCGGGAGATTCACCCCTCCACTTT,CSASPPGDSPLHF
TRBJ2-5,TRBV5-4,-,TGTGCCAGCAGCTACCAGGGACAAAGCCAAGAGACCCAGTACTTC,CASSYQGQSQETQYF
TRBJ2-1,TRBV24-1,-,TGTGCCACTGCCGAGGAGGGTTTTTTCAACAATGAGCAGTTCTTC,CATAEEGFFNNEQFF
TRBJ1-5,TRBV29-1,TRBD1,TGCAGCGTTGGGGGACAGAGGGATCAGCCCCAGCATTTT,CSVGGQRDQPQHF
TRBJ2-7,TRBV29-1,TRBD1,TGCAGCGTTGGTGCCAGGGGGCTCTACGAGCAGTACTTC,CSVGARGLYEQYF